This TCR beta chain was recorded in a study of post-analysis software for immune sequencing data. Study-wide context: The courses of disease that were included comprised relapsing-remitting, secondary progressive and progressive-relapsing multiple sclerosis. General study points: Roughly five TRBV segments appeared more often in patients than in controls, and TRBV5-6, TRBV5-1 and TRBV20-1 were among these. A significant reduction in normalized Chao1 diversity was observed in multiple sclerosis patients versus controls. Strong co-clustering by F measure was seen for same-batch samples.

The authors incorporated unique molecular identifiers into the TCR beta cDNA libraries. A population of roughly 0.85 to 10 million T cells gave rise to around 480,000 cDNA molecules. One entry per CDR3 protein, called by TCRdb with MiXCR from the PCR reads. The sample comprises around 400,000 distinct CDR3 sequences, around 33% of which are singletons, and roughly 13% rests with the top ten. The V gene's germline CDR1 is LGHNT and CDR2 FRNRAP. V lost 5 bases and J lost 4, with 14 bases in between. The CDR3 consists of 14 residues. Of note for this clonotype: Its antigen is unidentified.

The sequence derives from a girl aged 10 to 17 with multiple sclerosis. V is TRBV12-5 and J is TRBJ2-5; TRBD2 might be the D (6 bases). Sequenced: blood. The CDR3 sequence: CASGPGGVAETQYF. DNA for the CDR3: TGTGCTAGTGGTCCCGGCGGGGTAGCAGAGACCCAGTACTTC.